Below are 6 T cell receptor beta chains sequenced from a single sample in a study of persistence of HIV-infected CD4 T cells. This was the immunoSEQ version 4 assay in survey mode. Some clones are missing from TCRdb's copy, which holds only in-frame ones; the method was immunoSEQ multiplex PCR. The sample shows roughly 32,000 clones, 82% of them seen only once. Overlapping HIV-1 Gag 15-mer peptides at around 0.91 ug per peptide per mL were used. Memory cells lacking CD40L and CD69 with high CD45RO were sorted. For these receptors, no antigen is known. Sequencing was performed on CD4+ T cells sorted from PBMCs after approximately 19-hour stimulation, taken from a patient who received antiretroviral therapy. The origin of the receptors is an adult woman with HIV who was CMV-seropositive.

This clone appeared a single time. The genes are TRBV7-2 and TRBJ1-4; 8 bases align to TRBD1. With 1 base clipped from V and 8 bases from J, the junction kept 6 bases outside the gene matches. The germline V gene encodes CDR1 SGHTA and CDR2 FQGNSA. The CDR3 extends over 15 amino acids. CDR3 coding DNA: TGTGCCAGCAGCTTAGGTCAGGGGGCAGGGGAAAAACTGTTTTTT. This gives the protein CASSLGQGAGEKLFF. The full variable domain, rest sourced from reference TRBV7-2 and TRBJ1-4, is GAGVSQSPSNKVTEKGKDVELRCDPISGHTALYWYRQSLGQGLEFLIYFQGNSAPDKSGLPSDRFSAERTGGSVSTLTIQRTQQEDSAVYLCASSLGQGAGEKLFFGSGTQLSVL.

The chain joins TRBV10-2 to TRBJ1-1; no clear D. CDR3 size: 11 residues. V was trimmed by 7 bases and J by 2 bases, leaving 5 bases between them. Germline V gene data show CDR1 as WSHSY and CDR2 as SAAADI. The CDR3 loop reads CASTKNTEAFF. CDR3 DNA sequence: TGCGCCAGCACAAAAAACACTGAAGCTTTCTTT.

CDR3: CASSYKGSPFNNEQFF. The CDR3 DNA is TGTGCCAGCAGTTATAAGGGGAGTCCGTTTAACAATGAGCAGTTCTTC. The V call is TRBV6-5, the J call TRBJ2-1; D may be TRBD1 or TRBD2 (5 bases each). V was pared by 3 bases and J by 5 bases, with 17 bases between. The CDR3 totals 16 residues. Looked up from germline, CDR1 is MNHEY and CDR2 is SVGAGI.

V and J are TRBV7-2 and TRBJ1-1; D perhaps matches TRBD1 (5 bases). CDR3 size: 15 residues. Between the trimmed V and J ends, which lost 5 bases and 0 bases, there was a span of 13 bases. CDR1 SGHTA and CDR2 FQGNSA come from the germline V gene. The CDR3 loop is CASSPGGMMNTEAFF. In nucleotides, the CDR3 is TGTGCCAGCAGCCCCGGGGGGATGATGAACACTGAAGCTTTCTTT. Together with reference TRBV7-2 and TRBJ1-1, the CDR3 gives the full variable domain: GAGVSQSPSNKVTEKGKDVELRCDPISGHTALYWYRQSLGQGLEFLIYFQGNSAPDKSGLPSDRFSAERTGGSVSTLTIQRTQQEDSAVYLCASSPGGMMNTEAFFGQGTRLTVV.

The V gene is TRBV11-3, the J gene TRBJ2-7; tentative D call: TRBD2 (5 bases). This CDR3 has 18 residues. Germline CDR1 is SGHNT and CDR2 is YENEEA. V shed 5 bases and J shed 7 bases, with 30 bases lying between them. CDR3 in DNA: TGTGCCAGCAGCCCACCGAGAGGGTCGGTCCTTATTCGGGAAGAGCAGTACTTC. This codes for CASSPPRGSVLIREEQYF.

In its sample, this clone was seen once. The V gene is TRBV3-1 (or the pseudogene TRBV3-2), the J gene TRBJ1-1; unclear D gene. Trimming removed 1 base from V and 2 bases from J, with 8 bases in between. CDR3 length: 14 amino acids. Germline CDR1 LGHDT, CDR2 YNNKEL (reference sequence). This CDR3 is CASSQGGTNTEAFF. CDR3 sequence (DNA): TGTGCCAGCAGCCAAGGTGGAACCAACACTGAAGCTTTCTTT.